Following are 3 T cell receptor beta chains from one sample sequenced in a study of identical twins. A single record per CDR3 protein comes from TCRdb applying MiXCR to the 5' RACE reads. The table shows fewer than 900,000 distinct CDR3 sequences, with around a sixth occurring only once. This same sample was also taken into another study, of T cells expressing NK-cell markers.

Source material: PBMCs. The receptors derive from a young woman in good health.

The V call is TRBV5-1, the J call TRBJ2-7, with D perhaps matching TRBD2 (5 bases). Between the trimmed V and J ends, which lost 0 bases and 5 bases, there was a span of 9 bases. The CDR3 is 13 residues long. Germline values: CDR1 SGHRS, CDR2 YFSETQ. The CDR3 DNA is TGCGCCAGCAGCTTGGAGTCCGGGGACGAGCAGTACTTC. It encodes CASSLESGDEQYF.

This clonotype was detected only a few times. The V call is TRBV7-9, the J call TRBJ2-5; D ambiguous. The CDR3 totals 13 residues. Germline CDR1 and CDR2: SEHNR and FQNEAQ (reference sequence). Trimming took off 3 bases at V and 5 bases at J, with 10 bases between the two ends. CDR3 loop: CASSFQERETQYF. DNA of the CDR3: TGTGCCAGCAGCTTTCAGGAGCGTGAGACCCAGTACTTC.

This clonotype was counted many times. The genes are TRBV7-2 and TRBJ2-5; a possible D gene is TRBD1 (5 bases). Trimming removed 4 bases at V and 1 base at J, with 10 bases between. CDR3 length: 14 residues. In germline, CDR1 is SGHTA, CDR2 FQGNSA. The CDR3 region has the DNA TGTGCCAGCAGCTCCCGCCAGGGCCAAGAGACCCAGTACTTC. Translating it yields CASSSRQGQETQYF.